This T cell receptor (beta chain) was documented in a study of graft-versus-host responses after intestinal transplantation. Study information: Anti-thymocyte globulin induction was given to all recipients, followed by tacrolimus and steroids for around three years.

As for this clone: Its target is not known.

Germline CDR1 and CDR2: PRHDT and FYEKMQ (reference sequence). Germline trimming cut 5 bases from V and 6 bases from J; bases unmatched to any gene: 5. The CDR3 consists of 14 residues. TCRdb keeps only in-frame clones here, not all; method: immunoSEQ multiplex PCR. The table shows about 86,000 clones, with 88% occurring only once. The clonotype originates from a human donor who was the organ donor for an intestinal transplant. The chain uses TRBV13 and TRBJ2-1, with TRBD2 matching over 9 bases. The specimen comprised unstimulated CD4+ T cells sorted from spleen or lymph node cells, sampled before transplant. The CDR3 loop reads CASSAKRGVNEQFF. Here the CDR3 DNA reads TGTGCCAGCAGCGCCAAGCGGGGGGTCAATGAGCAGTTCTTC.